The 27 T cell receptor beta chains given below trace back to one sample, sequenced in a study of blood T cell repertoires in COVID-19. The repertoire was sequenced with immunoSEQ multiplex PCR; TCRdb's copy has only in-frame clones and lacks some. The repertoire includes 400,000 to 550,000 clones, more than 85% of them detected once, and roughly 4% sits in the top ten. What was sequenced was peripheral blood. The receptors shown here come from a woman under 40 with acute or convalescent COVID-19.

This chain connects TRBV13 to TRBJ1-2; 8 nucleotides align to TRBD1. Germline values: CDR1 PRHDT, CDR2 FYEKMQ (reference sequence). The CDR3 consists of 14 residues. Trimming took 4 bases from V and 8 from J; bases not matched to a gene: 9. The CDR3: CASSSYRGDRGYTF. For the CDR3, the DNA is TGTGCCAGCAGCTCCTACAGGGGGGATAGAGGCTACACCTTC.

This clone was detected once. The chain uses TRBV4-2 and TRBJ2-7, with TRBD1 as a possible D gene (6 bases). Germline CDR1 LGHNA, CDR2 YNFKEQ. Trimming shortened V by 0 bases and J by 3 bases, and 15 bases separated the two germline ends. The CDR3 loop spans 16 amino acids. CDR3 loop: CASSQDVGQILYEQYF. DNA of the CDR3: TGTGCCAGCAGCCAAGATGTTGGACAGATTCTCTACGAGCAGTACTTC.

The V and J genes are TRBV11-1 and TRBJ2-5; 8 nucleotides align to TRBD2. CDR1 is SGHAT, CDR2 FQDESV, per germline (reference sequence). With V trimmed by 5 bases and J by 1 base, 9 bases remained unmatched. The CDR3 sequence is 16 residues long. The CDR3 bases are TGTGCCAGCAGCCCCGAACGACTAGCGCCCCAAGAGACCCAGTACTTC. Residues: CASSPERLAPQETQYF.

V usage is TRBV7-9 and J usage is TRBJ2-3; TRBD2 matches 11 bases. The V and J ends lost 5 bases and 1 base, in that order; junction bases with no gene match: 5. Germline CDR1 is SEHNR and CDR2 is FQNEAQ (reference sequence). The CDR3 is 16 amino acids. CDR3 amino acids: CASSRSSGGRTDTQYF. As DNA, the CDR3 is TGTGCCAGCAGCAGATCTAGCGGGGGGCGCACAGATACGCAGTATTTT.

The chain carries TRBV5-1 and TRBJ2-2, with a weak D call TRBD2 (5 bases). Germline lookup yields CDR1 SGHRS and CDR2 YFSETQ. V lost 2 bases and J 4 bases, leaving 12 bases between the germline ends. This CDR3 comprises 15 residues. In DNA form, the CDR3 reads TGCGCCAGCAGCTTTAGCGAATCGGGCACCGGGGAGCTGTTTTTT. Its protein is CASSFSESGTGELFF.

V gene TRBV27 combines with J gene TRBJ2-3; a weak D match, TRBD1 (6 bases). V gave up 7 bases and J gave up 4 bases, with 12 bases separating them. The CDR3 covers 13 residues. Germline V gives CDR1 MNHEY, CDR2 SMNVEV (reference sequence). The CDR3 protein is CASKGGFSDTQYF. The CDR3 DNA reads TGTGCCAGCAAAGGGGGTTTCTCAGATACGCAGTATTTT.

On this clone itself: This same CDR3 is encoded by further DNA sequences in the sample. The gene calls are TRBV6-5 and TRBJ2-2; D gene ambiguous. V was cut by 5 bases and J by 3 bases, with 10 bases left in between. The CDR3 totals 14 residues. Germline V lookup: CDR1 MNHEY, CDR2 SVGAGI. The CDR3: CASSPPLYTGELFF. The CDR3 DNA reads TGTGCCAGCAGTCCCCCTCTTTACACCGGGGAGCTGTTTTTT.

This clone was found once. The V gene is TRBV6-4, the J gene TRBJ2-3, with D uncertain. This CDR3 is built from 13 residues. V was pared by 2 bases and J by 4 bases, with 7 bases between. Germline CDR1 and CDR2: MRHNA and SNTAGT. Here the CDR3 reads CASSDQYSDTQYF. The CDR3 DNA sequence: TGTGCCAGCAGTGACCAATACTCAGATACGCAGTATTTT.

The CDR3: CASSQEERLAGGSEQFF. CDR3 sequence (DNA): TGTGCCAGCAGCCAAGAGGAGAGACTAGCGGGGGGATCAGAGCAGTTCTTC. The chain joins TRBV3-1 (or the pseudogene TRBV3-2) to TRBJ2-1, with 13 bases that match TRBD2. Per the germline V gene, CDR1 is LGHDT and CDR2 is YNNKEL (reference sequence). Germline trimming cut 0 bases from V and 10 bases from J; bases unmatched to any gene: 9. The CDR3 is made up of 17 amino acids.

The V call is TRBV2, the J call TRBJ1-2; the D gene is possibly TRBD1 (5 bases). Germline V gives CDR1 SNHLY, CDR2 FYNNEI. Trimming shortened V by 6 bases and J by 5 bases, and 10 bases separated the two germline ends. The CDR3 length is 12 residues. Here the CDR3 DNA reads TGTGCCAGCAGCGCAGGGTTTTATGGCTACACCTTC. Translation gives CASSAGFYGYTF.

The rearrangement joins TRBV30 to TRBJ2-7, with TRBD1 identical over 9 bases. From germline, CDR1 is GTSNPN and CDR2 SVGIG (reference sequence). Germline trimming cut 4 bases from V and 2 bases from J; bases unmatched to any gene: 6. The CDR3 runs to 14 residues. The CDR3 loop is CAWTGQGKTYEQYF. The CDR3 bases are TGTGCCTGGACGGGACAGGGAAAAACCTACGAGCAGTACTTC.

This chain connects TRBV19 to TRBJ2-3, with D perhaps TRBD1 (7 bases). V was clipped by 0 bases and J by 5 bases, with 18 bases between them. Per the germline V gene, CDR1 is LNHDA and CDR2 is SQIVND (reference sequence). CDR3 size: 17 residues. The CDR3 DNA sequence: TGTGCCAGTAGTATAGATCCGGGGGCAGGGGGAAGAGATACGCAGTATTTT. Translated, it gives CASSIDPGAGGRDTQYF.

The chain combines TRBV19 with TRBJ2-7; tentative D call: TRBD2 (5 bases). Germline assignment: CDR1 LNHDA and CDR2 SQIVND (reference sequence). Deletions cut 5 bases from V and 0 bases from J, with 14 bases between. The CDR3 spans 15 residues. The CDR3 nucleotides are TGTGCCAGTAGTCGGGGTGGCGGCAACTCCTACGAGCAGTACTTC. Residues: CASSRGGGNSYEQYF.

The J gene is TRBJ2-5, the V gene TRBV28, with TRBD2 as a possible D gene (6 bases). V lost 1 base, J lost 4 bases, and 13 bases lay in between. CDR1 and CDR2 (germline): MDHEN, SYDVKM. The CDR3 consists of 15 residues. In nucleotides, the CDR3 is TGTGCCAGCAGTTTATCTCGCGGGAAGGGAGAGACCCAGTACTTC. Translation gives CASSLSRGKGETQYF.

The chain employs TRBV6-4 and TRBJ2-7; D gene unclear. V shed 2 bases and J shed 0 bases, with 11 bases lying between them. The length of the CDR3 is 15 residues. Germline loops: CDR1 MRHNA, CDR2 SNTAGT. CDR3 amino acids: CASSDRGCISYEQYF. CDR3 nucleotides: TGTGCCAGCAGTGACAGAGGCTGTATCTCCTACGAGCAGTACTTC.

The chain carries TRBV12-5 and TRBJ2-3; TRBD1 might be the D (5 bases). V was trimmed by 3 bases and J by 1 base, leaving 5 bases between them. Germline V CDR1 and CDR2: LGHNT, FRNRAP. The CDR3 runs to 13 residues. The CDR3, as DNA: TGTGCTAGTGGTTTAGGGGGCACAGATACGCAGTATTTT. Translation: CASGLGGTDTQYF.

The genes are TRBV5-4 and TRBJ2-7, with D perhaps matching TRBD1 (6 bases). Trimming took 0 bases from V and 3 from J, leaving 10 bases between them. The CDR3 runs to 14 residues. CDR1 is SGHNT and CDR2 is YYREEE in the germline V gene (reference sequence). CDR3 amino acids: CASSLDRVGYEQYF. Here the CDR3 DNA reads TGTGCCAGCAGCTTGGACAGGGTGGGCTACGAGCAGTACTTC.

The chain employs TRBV24-1 and TRBJ2-3; TRBD1 agrees at 7 bases. The CDR3 covers 14 residues. Germline V gene lookup returns CDR1 KGHDR and CDR2 SFDVKD. V lost 5 bases to trimming and J lost 3 bases; unmatched junction nucleotides: 4. CDR3 amino acids: CATSGDSPTDTQYF. CDR3 coding DNA: TGTGCCACCAGTGGGGACAGCCCAACAGATACGCAGTATTTT.

This chain uses TRBV14 with TRBJ2-3; tentatively, D is TRBD2 (6 bases). With 3 bases removed from V and 0 bases from J, the gap between germline ends came to 19 bases. Germline values: CDR1 SGHDN, CDR2 FVKESK. The CDR3 extends over 18 amino acids. The CDR3 DNA follows: TGTGCCAGCAGCCATCGATCTAGCGTCGCAACTAGCACAGATACGCAGTATTTT. As protein: CASSHRSSVATSTDTQYF. The whole variable domain, filled in from reference TRBV14 and TRBJ2-3, reads EAGVTQFPSHSVIEKGQTVTLRCDPISGHDNLYWYRRVMGKEIKFLLHFVKESKQDESGMPNNRFLAERTGGTYSTLKVQPAELEDSGVYFCASSHRSSVATSTDTQYFGPGTRLTVL.

The genes are TRBV7-9 and TRBJ2-2; 11 nucleotides match TRBD2. The CDR3 runs to 14 residues. J lost 7 bases, V lost 5 bases, and 3 bases had no gene match. The germline V gene has CDR1 SEHNR and CDR2 FQNEAQ (reference sequence). CDR3 loop: CASSPSGGNGELFF. Written as DNA, the CDR3 is TGTGCCAGCAGCCCTAGCGGGGGGAACGGGGAGCTGTTTTTT. Together with reference TRBV7-9 and TRBJ2-2, the CDR3 gives the full variable domain: DTGVSQNPRHKITKRGQNVTFRCDPISEHNRLYWYRQTLGQGPEFLTYFQNEAQLEKSRLLSDRFSAERPKGSFSTLEIQRTEQGDSAMYLCASSPSGGNGELFFGEGSRLTVL.

The genes are TRBV27 and TRBJ1-2; TRBD1 matches 8 bases. This CDR3 is 14 amino acids long. The junction had 5 bases not matched to a gene; V was cut back by 4 bases and J by 4 bases. Germline CDR1 MNHEY, CDR2 SMNVEV (reference sequence). CDR3 nucleotide sequence: TGTGCCAGCAGTTACTCCCAGGGGGCCTATGGCTACACCTTC. Its protein is CASSYSQGAYGYTF.

The gene calls are TRBV9 and TRBJ1-2, with D perhaps matching TRBD1 (6 bases). CDR3 length: 15 amino acids. Germline values: CDR1 SGDLS, CDR2 YYNGEE. Between the trimmed V and J ends, which lost 3 bases and 3 bases, there was a span of 15 bases. Written as DNA, the CDR3 is TGTGCCAGCAGCGCCTACACAGGGCTGGACTATGGCTACACCTTC. Encoded protein: CASSAYTGLDYGYTF.

This clone appeared a few times. This chain links TRBV29-1 with TRBJ1-3; D is unresolved. This CDR3 is built from 14 residues. CDR1 is SQVTM and CDR2 is ANQGSEA in the germline V gene. V was cut by 3 bases and J by 4 bases, with 13 bases left in between. CDR3 amino acids: CSVESREVGNTIYF. DNA of the CDR3: TGCAGCGTTGAGTCCCGGGAGGTCGGAAACACCATATATTTT. The variable domain in full, completed from reference TRBV29-1 and TRBJ1-3, reads SAVISQKPSRDICQRGTSLTIQCQVDSQVTMMFWYRQQPGQSLTLIATANQGSEATYESGFVIDKFPISRPNLTFSTLTVSNMSPEDSSIYLCSVESREVGNTIYFGEGSWLTVV.

The chain employs TRBV10-3 and TRBJ2-7; D unresolved. Germline values: CDR1 ENHRY, CDR2 SYGVKD. The CDR3 has 13 amino acids. Trimming took 1 base from V and 3 from J, leaving 7 bases between them. CDR3 sequence: CAISEFKFYEQYF. For the CDR3, the DNA is TGTGCCATCAGTGAGTTTAAATTCTACGAGCAGTACTTC.

The chain joins TRBV5-1 to TRBJ2-3, with a weak D call TRBD2 (6 bases). Germline V gives CDR1 SGHRS, CDR2 YFSETQ. The CDR3 is 15 residues long. V lost 4 bases and J 2 bases, leaving 14 bases between the germline ends. In DNA, the CDR3 is TGCGCCAGCAGCCCCGGGACTTCCCCCACAGATACGCAGTATTTT. Amino acids: CASSPGTSPTDTQYF.

This clone was recorded a few times. V is TRBV5-1 and J is TRBJ1-6; TRBD1 is a possible D gene (5 bases). The CDR3 length is 15 residues. The germline V and J ends were trimmed by 4 bases and 8 bases, with 16 bases remaining between them. From germline, CDR1 is SGHRS and CDR2 YFSETQ. The CDR3 sequence: CASSVTDRMDSPLHF. CDR3 nucleotide sequence: TGCGCCAGCAGCGTAACCGACAGAATGGATTCACCCCTCCACTTT.

The chain carries TRBV19 and TRBJ2-7; D is possibly TRBD2 (6 bases). V lost 4 bases, J lost 2 bases, and 15 bases lay in between. The CDR3 spans 15 residues. The V gene's germline CDR1 is LNHDA and CDR2 SQIVND (reference sequence). The CDR3 loop is CASSTGNTGAYEQYF. The CDR3 DNA sequence: TGTGCCAGTAGTACAGGGAATACGGGGGCCTACGAGCAGTACTTC. Using reference TRBV19 and TRBJ2-7 for the parts outside the CDR3, the full variable domain is DGGITQSPKYLFRKEGQNVTLSCEQNLNHDAMYWYRQDPGQGLRLIYYSQIVNDFQKGDIAEGYSVSREKKESFPLTVTSAQKNPTAFYLCASSTGNTGAYEQYFGPGTRLTVT.